This T cell receptor (beta chain) was identified during a study of post-analysis software for immune sequencing data. The wider study: The study covered relapsing-remitting, secondary progressive and progressive-relapsing courses of multiple sclerosis. Study-level points and caveats: Strong co-clustering by F measure was seen for same-batch samples. In patients, about 5 TRBV segments were more frequent than in controls, with TRBV5-6, TRBV5-1 and TRBV20-1 among them. Normalized Chao1 diversity in multiple sclerosis patients fell significantly below that of controls.

This clonotype was seen a handful of times. No antigen is known for it. There are 16 residues in the CDR3. J lost 8 bases, V lost 7 bases, and 14 bases had no gene match. From germline, CDR1 is MNHNY and CDR2 SVGAGI (reference sequence). Unique molecular identifiers featured in each of the TCR beta cDNA libraries. It was from about 0.94 to 9.7 million T cells that 530,000 or so cDNA molecules came. In TCRdb, the PCR reads were re-called with MiXCR into one record per CDR3 protein. The sample shows 350,000 to 500,000 distinct CDR3 sequences, 30% to 40% of them seen only once. The rearrangement uses TRBV6-6 and TRBJ2-1, with TRBD2 matching 10 bases. This TCR was sampled from a girl aged 2 to 10 with multiple sclerosis. Specimen: blood. CDR3 in amino acids: CASIPAGKRGGDEQFF. The CDR3 DNA follows: TGTGCCAGCATTCCGGCTGGGAAGCGGGGGGGCGATGAGCAGTTCTTC.